The clone carrying this TCR beta chain turned up a few times. An oligonucleotide containing a UMI was ligated to the 3' end of TCR cDNA. The sample comes from a study of naive and memory T cell subsets. Germline lookup yields CDR1 GTSNPN and CDR2 SVGIG (reference sequence). V was trimmed by 2 bases and J by 4 bases, leaving 8 bases between them. The CDR3 consists of 12 residues. Four PCR rounds used nested alpha and beta constant region primers plus the SP2 primer. From the UMI-ligation and nested PCR reads, TCRdb called clonotypes with MiXCR, one entry per CDR3 protein. The sample includes more than 25,000 distinct CDR3 sequences, around 5.2% of them seen just once.

The sequence was collected from an adult in good health. The chain combines TRBV30 with TRBJ1-1, with a tentative D call TRBD1 (6 bases). Input material: blood. In nucleotides, the CDR3 is TGTGCCTGGAGTCGGGGGCCCACTGAAGCTTTCTTT. It translates to CAWSRGPTEAFF.